Sequencing of this T cell receptor beta chain was carried out in a study of cytomegalovirus exposure and HLA in healthy donors (dated by TCRdb to between 2016 and 2019). Notes on the research overall: An earlier analysis of some 600 of the donors reported over 250 Gb of sequence data and 95 million to 130 million unique TCR beta sequences obtained from 150 million to 200 million T cells. About 310 gigabases of sequencing data and tens of millions of unique TCR sequences were included in an early release covering over 600 HLA-typed donors. The genetic ancestry cluster associated with self-reported Caucasian donors included roughly four fifths of the roughly 380 genotyped donors. The study was designed to test whether signatures of past pathogen exposure could be identified by cataloging public T cell receptors. Using immunosequencing, the study profiled T cell repertoires from about 610 subjects and related those repertoires to cytomegalovirus serostatus. Along with the roughly 670-subject first cohort, a separate validation cohort of around 120 different subjects was used. To predict cytomegalovirus infection status, the study brought together high-throughput TCR immunosequencing, statistical association of individual TCRs with disease status, and machine learning. A later analysis re-examined previously published TCR beta repertoires from about 700 donors and added high-resolution HLA genotyping to investigate patterns of TCR occurrence. The later analysis used no new phenotypic data to find candidate immune exposures, relying instead on TCR beta sequences and their occurrence across donors. To decide whether each TCR beta V gene segment behaved as functional or pseudogenic, an earlier analysis of over 500 of the donors relied on high-throughput TCR beta sequencing. Donor age, sex, ethnicity and CMV serostatus were compiled alongside the repertoire data. In a later genetic analysis, genome-wide SNP genotypes for about three fifths of the 666 donors were used, and that subset was treated as a discovery cohort. Every repertoire in the discovery cohort had been generated on one and the same sequencing platform. Both class I and class II loci were covered by HLA typing, at four-digit resolution. Typing coverage varied by locus: about 629-630 donors for A, B, C, DRB1 and DQB1; approximately 520 for DQA1; over 600 for DPA1; approximately 450 for DPB1. Because of strong linkage in the cohort, four or five DR-DQ haplotypes were treated as single units for association and clustering. Among roughly 370 genotyped donors of the cohort, an average of about 240,000 unique TCR beta nucleotide sequences were sequenced per donor, around 18% of them non-productive. Points the paper makes about the study in general: A later genetic analysis reported fewer N-insertions in productive TCRs among donors in an Asian-associated ancestry cluster than the roughly 700-donor mean. A total of 150 or so TCR beta chains were listed by the study as associated with cytomegalovirus. In vitro tests confirmed that three of the cytomegalovirus-associated TCR beta chains recognize cytomegalovirus antigens. A later analysis associated about 17,000 TCR beta sequences with specific HLA alleles at a false discovery rate of 0.05. The cohort was sequenced for TCR beta chains only, and without alpha or paired-chain data the features that could be detected were limited. Some IMGT-functional V segments, including TRBV6-2 and TRBV6-3, could not be distinguished by the 87-base-pair reads and were therefore excluded. In a later genetic analysis, a missense DCLRE1C variant was associated with V-gene and J-gene trimming of TCR beta chains, and the association was replicated in an independent cohort. In an earlier analysis of some 550 of the donors, most TCR beta V segments were observed in productive rearrangements about 87% or about 30% of the time, broadly matching IMGT annotations. Most TCR sequences were seen in very few donors, while some public TCRs were found in many individuals. Because counts were too low, more than 15 rarely observed V segments, including chromosome 9 orphons, were excluded from the earlier analysis of around 590 of the donors. Correlated functional status among segregating V segments might reflect linkage disequilibrium, but an unknown experimental factor could not be ruled out. For the cohort, immune exposure information was limited to CMV serostatus. According to the authors, the approach could potentially be generalized to other disease states and immunological phenotypes. Assigning TCR associations to individual alleles was difficult when HLA alleles, especially DR and DQ, strongly co-occurred. A further reported finding was that TCR beta sequences accurately predicted the HLA-A and HLA-B alleles for most subjects in the first cohort. Cytomegalovirus status was reported to be diagnosed by the classifier with high specificity and sensitivity in both the original and validation cohorts. In a later analysis, HLA-associated TCR beta chains showed more clonal expansion and lower generation probabilities than non-associated chains that were equally common. Because some donors lacked HLA typing at each locus, the association tests relied only on the typed subset. A later analysis found that most CMV-associated TCR beta chains appeared HLA-restricted, with HLA associations seemingly driven largely by CMV exposure. Roughly uniform sequencing depth across donors was assumed in presence/absence analyses, although this assumption may not hold. A later analysis reported that several top co-occurrence clusters appeared linked to parvovirus B19, influenza, CMV and Epstein-Barr virus. The sequencing pipeline was judged likely to have produced a cluster of highly shared sequence variants as a technical artifact. According to a later analysis, TCR association rates differed among HLA loci, with DRB1 alleles showing the most associated TCRs and HLA-C alleles showing the fewest.

Comments on this clone: Its antigen has not been determined. Base qualities are not provided; no much larger clone lies one nucleotide away.

In total, over 600 healthy bone marrow donors made up the cohort. Cohort members were all nominally healthy when sampled, although unrecorded immune exposures were likely present. The donor tested CMV seronegative, placing the donor among the approximately 360 seronegative members of the cohort. A peripheral blood sample was collected from each donor, and TCR beta sequencing was performed on peripheral blood mononuclear cells. The Qiagen DNeasy Blood Extraction Kit was used to extract genomic DNA from the blood cell samples. Measured from the cysteine to the phenylalanine, the CDR3 is 16 residues long. The only DNA kept is the CDR3, 48 bases in frame from the first base. The germline V gene gives CDR1 as LGHNA and CDR2 as YSLEER. Relative to germline, V is missing 3 bases and J is missing 0 bases, with 5 bases of the junction outside any gene match. Library prep was done by the immunoSEQ multiplex PCR assay. For the multiplex PCR, a mixture combining 60 forward primers for TCR Vbeta segments and 13 reverse primers for TCR Jbeta segments was used. Amplification of the CDR3 region of rearranged TCR beta genes was performed with a multiplex PCR assay on genomic DNA. Amplified TCR beta libraries were sequenced as 87-base-pair reads on the Illumina HiSeq System. Per the authors' processing: A later analysis counted tens of millions of unique TCR beta chains across the 666 repertoires, and around 12 million of these chains were shared by at least two donors. Raw reads were error-corrected and collapsed into unique sequences by a nearest-neighbor algorithm in which closely related sequences were merged to remove PCR and sequencing errors. V, D and J gene segments were assigned by aligning CDR3 sequences to IMGT reference sequences. For a sequence to be retained, at least a six-nucleotide match to both a V gene segment and a J gene segment was required. Rearrangements were called productive when the CDR3 lacked stop codons and stayed in frame with V and J; all others were non-productive. CDR3 was defined according to IMGT convention as the region running from the second conserved V-encoded cysteine to the conserved J-encoded phenylalanine. In an earlier analysis of 587 of the donors, sequences lacking an unambiguous match to a single V gene segment were excluded. In an earlier analysis of almost 600 of the donors, a V segment was called functional when productive rearrangements were above 56.7%, and segregating when the standard deviation between donors exceeded 5%. A statistical classification framework was built to diagnose cytomegalovirus status from the catalog of TCR beta chain sequences. A later analysis assigned V and J genes by comparing TCR nucleotide sequences with IMGT/GENE-DB human TR gene sequences. The TCRdist pipeline was used in a later analysis to assign CDR3 sequences and most-parsimonious VDJ recombination scenarios. In a later analysis, each TCR beta chain was defined by its CDR3 amino acid sequence together with its V-gene family, and reads without a unique V-gene family were excluded. As a way to deal with suspected cross-contamination and a sequencing artifact, a later analysis dropped 450 to 600 nucleotide sequences that were highly shared and had low generation probability. A later analysis calculated a clonal expansion index for each public chain from normalized within-repertoire ranks of inferred template counts. In a later analysis, generation probabilities were computed using a VDJ recombination model fitted to out-of-frame rearrangements, and the results were checked against IGoR. In a later analysis, TCR-TCR, TCR-HLA and TCR-CMV co-occurrence was scored with hypergeometric tests, and a repertoire-size bias correction was applied to TCR pairs. To estimate false discovery rates, a later analysis permuted the HLA or CMV assignments 20 times. In a later analysis, co-occurring TCRs were grouped using DBSCAN, and TCRdist sequence similarity was added for clustering within HLA-allele-positive subsets. Repertoires with fewer than 30,000 or more than 120,000 public chains, plus five repertoires with anomalous nucleotide sharing, were excluded from co-occurrence clustering. TCRdb provides this immuneACCESS table in a form limited to in-frame rearrangements. Some clones are lacking; in checked studies, under half of them reflect an unresolved V gene, and why the rest are absent is not known. From that table come the V and J calls and clone size; the DNA was used to work out D and trimming. The sample contains some 82,000 clones, around 84% of them found a single time. In total, the top ten clones hold 2% to 2.5% of the sample.

The TCR comes from a woman aged 45-65 years in good health and CMV-seronegative. The V gene is TRBV4-3 and the J gene is TRBJ1-2; 9 of the junction bases match TRBD1. Sequenced: PBMCs. The sequence in DNA is TGCGCCAGCAGCCACGGGACAGGGATGACTAACTATGGCTACACCTTC. This sequence encodes CASSHGTGMTNYGYTF.